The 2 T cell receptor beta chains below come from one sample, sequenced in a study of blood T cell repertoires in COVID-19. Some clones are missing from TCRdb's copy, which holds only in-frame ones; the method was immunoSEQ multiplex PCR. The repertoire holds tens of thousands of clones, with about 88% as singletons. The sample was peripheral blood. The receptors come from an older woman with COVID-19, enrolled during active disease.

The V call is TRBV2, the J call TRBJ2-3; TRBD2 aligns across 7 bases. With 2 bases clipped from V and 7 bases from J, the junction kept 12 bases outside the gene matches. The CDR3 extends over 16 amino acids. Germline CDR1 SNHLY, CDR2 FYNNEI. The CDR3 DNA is TGTGCCAGCAGTGAATTGGGACTAAACGTACCTTATACGCAGTATTTT. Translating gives CASSELGLNVPYTQYF.

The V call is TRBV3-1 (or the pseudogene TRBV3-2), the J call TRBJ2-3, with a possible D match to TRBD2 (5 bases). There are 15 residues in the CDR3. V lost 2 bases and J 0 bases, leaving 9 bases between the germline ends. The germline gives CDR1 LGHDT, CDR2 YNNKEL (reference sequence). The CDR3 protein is CASSQSGASTDTQYF. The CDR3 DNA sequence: TGTGCCAGCAGCCAAAGCGGAGCTAGCACAGATACGCAGTATTTT.